The rows below give T cell receptor beta chains drawn from one sample of a study of T cells in Graves' hyperthyroidism and ophthalmopathy. Using its own MiXCR run on the multiplex PCR reads, TCRdb lists one record per CDR3 protein. The profile shows fewer than 500,000 distinct CDR3 sequences, approximately 13% of them singletons. Source material: blood. Every receptor here comes from a man younger than 45 with Graves' hyperthyroidism that later progressed to Graves' ophthalmopathy. Each CDR3 is given with its conserved first and last residue. Each record gives: CDR3 DNA, CDR3 protein, J gene, V gene, D gene, clone size. D genes are given only for firm matches. The size of a clone is reported for some rows only, either as once, few or many, or as a class for expanded clones.

TGCAGTGCTAGAGTTGGGGTCGTGGAGACCCAGTACTTC | CSARVGVVETQYF | TRBJ2-5 | TRBV20-1 | NA | many
TGCAGTGCTAGGGGAAGGAACTATGGCTACACCTTC | CSARGRNYGYTF | TRBJ1-2 | TRBV20-1 | NA | many
TGTGCCAGCAGTCTGGGTCCCTACAACATTCAGTACTTC | CASSLGPYNIQYF | TRBJ2-4 | TRBV6-1 | NA | few
TGTGCCAGCAGCTTAGCTGCAGGCCGGCCCGGGGAGCTGTTTTTT | CASSLAAGRPGELFF | TRBJ2-2 | TRBV7-9 | NA | few
TGCGCCAGCAGCTTGGGCCTGGTAATCAATGAGCAGTTCTTC | CASSLGLVINEQFF | TRBJ2-1 | TRBV5-1 | NA | NA
TGTGCCACCAGTGATTTACGCAGGGGGCTCTACAATGAGCAGTTCTTC | CATSDLRRGLYNEQFF | TRBJ2-1 | TRBV24-1 | TRBD1 | NA
TGTGCCAGCAGCCCACAGGGGACTAGCGTTACTGAGCAGTTCTTC | CASSPQGTSVTEQFF | TRBJ2-1 | TRBV3-1 | TRBD2 | NA
TGTGCCTGGTCGGGAGTTAGCAATGAGCAGTTCTTC | CAWSGVSNEQFF | TRBJ2-1 | TRBV30 | NA | NA
TGTGCCAGCACCCTTATTCTAGCGGGGGGCAATGAGCAGTTCTTC | CASTLILAGGNEQFF | TRBJ2-1 | TRBV11-2 | TRBD2 | many
TGTGCCAGCAGTACACAGGGCTACACTGAAGCTTTCTTT | CASSTQGYTEAFF | TRBJ1-1 | TRBV6-1 | NA | few
TGTGCCAGCAGTGGGGCAGATACGCAGTATTTT | CASSGADTQYF | TRBJ2-3 | TRBV6-1 | NA | NA
TGTGCCTGGAGTGTACCGGGGAGAGGAAGTACAGATACGCAGTATTTT | CAWSVPGRGSTDTQYF | TRBJ2-3 | TRBV30 | NA | many
TGTGCCAGCAGCTTCGACCAGGGCCTAGCCGGTAATGAGCAGTTCTTC | CASSFDQGLAGNEQFF | TRBJ2-1 | TRBV7-3 | NA | many
TGCGCCAGCAGCTTGGGACAGACCTCTGGAAACACCATATCTTTT | CASSLGQTSGNTISF | TRBJ1-3 | TRBV5-1 | NA | once
TGCGCCAGCAGCCAAGGTTACGGCGGGGGACTAGCCAAAAACATTCAGTACTTC | CASSQGYGGGLAKNIQYF | TRBJ2-4 | TRBV7-2 | TRBD2 | NA
TGTGCCAGCAAAGGGACAGCCCTAGGGCCCCAGCATTTT | CASKGTALGPQHF | TRBJ1-5 | TRBV2 | TRBD1 | many
TGTGCCAGCAGTGAATGGGGGACACCAGTCGACTATGGCTACACCTTC | CASSEWGTPVDYGYTF | TRBJ1-2 | TRBV6-1 | NA | few